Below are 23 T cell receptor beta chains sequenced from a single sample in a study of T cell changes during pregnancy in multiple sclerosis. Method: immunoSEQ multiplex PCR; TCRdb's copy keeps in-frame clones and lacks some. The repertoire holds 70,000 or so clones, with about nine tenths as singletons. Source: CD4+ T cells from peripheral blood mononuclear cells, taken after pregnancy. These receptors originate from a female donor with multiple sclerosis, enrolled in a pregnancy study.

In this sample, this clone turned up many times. The CDR3 protein is CASQLRREERDTQYF. In DNA, the CDR3 is TGTGCCAGCCAGCTCCGCAGGGAGGAACGGGATACGCAGTATTTT. The rearrangement joins TRBV2 to TRBJ2-3; perhaps TRBD2 as D (6 bases). Germline values: CDR1 SNHLY, CDR2 FYNNEI. The CDR3 loop spans 15 amino acids. Trimming took off 8 bases at V and 6 bases at J, with 21 bases between the two ends.

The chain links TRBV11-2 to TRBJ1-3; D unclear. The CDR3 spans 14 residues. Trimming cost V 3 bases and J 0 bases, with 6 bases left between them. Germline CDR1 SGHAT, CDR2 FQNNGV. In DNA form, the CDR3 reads TGTGCCAGCAGCTTCGGGAGCTCTGGAAACACCATATATTTT. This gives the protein CASSFGSSGNTIYF. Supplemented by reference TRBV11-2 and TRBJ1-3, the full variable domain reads EAGVAQSPRYKIIEKRQSVAFWCNPISGHATLYWYQQILGQGPKLLIQFQNNGVVDDSQLPKDRFSAERLKGVDSTLKIQPAKLEDSAVYLCASSFGSSGNTIYFGEGSWLTVV.

The CDR3 DNA reads as TGTGCCAGCAGCTGGAGACAGGGTGGCTCTGGAAACACCATATATTTT. This translates into CASSWRQGGSGNTIYF. The chain links TRBV5-4 to TRBJ1-3; 7 positions agree with TRBD1. This CDR3 contains 16 residues. Germline CDR1 and CDR2: SGHNT and YYREEE (reference sequence). The junction had 6 bases not matched to a gene; V was cut back by 3 bases and J by 0 bases.

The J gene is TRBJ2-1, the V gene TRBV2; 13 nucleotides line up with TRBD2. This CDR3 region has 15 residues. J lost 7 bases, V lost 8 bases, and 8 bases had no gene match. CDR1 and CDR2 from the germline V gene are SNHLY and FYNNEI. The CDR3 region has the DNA TGTGCCAGCGGACCGGGACTAGCGGGAATAAATGAGCAGTTCTTC. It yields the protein CASGPGLAGINEQFF. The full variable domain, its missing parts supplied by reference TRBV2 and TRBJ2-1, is EPEVTQTPSHQVTQMGQEVILRCVPISNHLYFYWYRQILGQKVEFLVSFYNNEISEKSEIFDDQFSVERPDGSNFTLKIRSTKLEDSAMYFCASGPGLAGINEQFFGPGTRLTVL.

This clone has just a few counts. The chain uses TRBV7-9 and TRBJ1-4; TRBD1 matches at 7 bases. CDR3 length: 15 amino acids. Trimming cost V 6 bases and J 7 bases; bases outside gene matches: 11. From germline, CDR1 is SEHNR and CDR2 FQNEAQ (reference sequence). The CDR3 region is CASSLDRDSPEKLFF. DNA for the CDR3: TGTGCCAGCAGTTTGGACCGGGACAGCCCTGAAAAACTGTTTTTT.

CDR3 region: CASSYLDRGGNEQFF. In DNA form, the CDR3 reads TGTGCCAGCAGTTACCTCGACAGGGGGGGCAATGAGCAGTTCTTC. The chain joins TRBV6-6 to TRBJ2-1; 9 bases fit TRBD1. V trimming: 2 bases; J trimming: 6 bases; junction bases outside the gene matches: 5. The germline gives CDR1 MNHNY, CDR2 SVGAGI (reference sequence). This CDR3 is 15 amino acids long.

The DNA of the CDR3 is TGTGCCAGCAGCTTAGAGTTTTTCGGGGGGCGAGATACGCAGTATTTT. Translated, it gives CASSLEFFGGRDTQYF. V is TRBV7-9 and J is TRBJ2-3, with D possibly being TRBD2 (7 bases). Trimming removed 1 base from V and 5 bases from J, with 16 bases in between. This CDR3 spans 16 amino acids. Germline values: CDR1 SEHNR, CDR2 FQNEAQ (reference sequence). The whole variable domain, filled in from reference TRBV7-9 and TRBJ2-3, reads DTGVSQNPRHKITKRGQNVTFRCDPISEHNRLYWYRQTLGQGPEFLTYFQNEAQLEKSRLLSDRFSAERPKGSFSTLEIQRTEQGDSAMYLCASSLEFFGGRDTQYFGPGTRLTVL.

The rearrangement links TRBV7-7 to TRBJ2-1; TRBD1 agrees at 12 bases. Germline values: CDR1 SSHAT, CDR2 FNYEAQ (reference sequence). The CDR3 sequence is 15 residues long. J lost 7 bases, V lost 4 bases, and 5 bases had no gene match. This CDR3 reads CASSSGTGGFNEQFF. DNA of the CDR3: TGTGCCAGCAGCTCCGGGACAGGGGGCTTTAATGAGCAGTTCTTC.

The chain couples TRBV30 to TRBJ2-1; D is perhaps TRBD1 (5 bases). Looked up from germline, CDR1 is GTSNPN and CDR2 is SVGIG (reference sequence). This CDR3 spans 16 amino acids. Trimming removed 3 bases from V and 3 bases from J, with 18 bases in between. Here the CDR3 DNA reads TGTGCCTGGAGAGACCTTCGACAGTTTAACTACAATGAGCAGTTCTTC. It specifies CAWRDLRQFNYNEQFF.

CDR3 in amino acids: CAWSGTANTEAFF. Here the CDR3 DNA reads TGTGCCTGGAGTGGGACAGCCAACACTGAAGCTTTCTTT. The V and J genes are TRBV30 and TRBJ1-1; D might be TRBD1 (6 bases). Germline assignment: CDR1 GTSNPN and CDR2 SVGIG (reference sequence). There are 13 residues in the CDR3. The V and J ends lost 1 base and 2 bases respectively, with 8 bases between them.

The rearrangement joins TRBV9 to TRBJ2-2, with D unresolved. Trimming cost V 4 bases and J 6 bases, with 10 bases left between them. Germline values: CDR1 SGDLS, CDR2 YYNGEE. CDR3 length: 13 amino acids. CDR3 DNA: TGTGCCAGCAGCCCCCTAGGTTCCGGGGAGCTGTTTTTT. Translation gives CASSPLGSGELFF. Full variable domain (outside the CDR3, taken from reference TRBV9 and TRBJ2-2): DSGVTQTPKHLITATGQRVTLRCSPRSGDLSVYWYQQSLDQGLQFLIQYYNGEERAKGNILERFSAQQFPDLHSELNLSSLELGDSALYFCASSPLGSGELFFGEGSRLTVL.

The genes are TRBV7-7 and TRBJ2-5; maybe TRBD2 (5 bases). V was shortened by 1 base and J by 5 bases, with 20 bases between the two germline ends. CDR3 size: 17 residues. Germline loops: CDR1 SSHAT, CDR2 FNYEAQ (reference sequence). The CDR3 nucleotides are TGTGCCAGCAGCTTAGAGCGGTGGCAAGCCTTACCGGAGACCCAGTACTTC. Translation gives CASSLERWQALPETQYF.

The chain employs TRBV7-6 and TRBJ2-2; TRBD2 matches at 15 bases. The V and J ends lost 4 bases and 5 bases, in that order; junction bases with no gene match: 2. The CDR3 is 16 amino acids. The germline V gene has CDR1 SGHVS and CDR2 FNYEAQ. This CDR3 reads CASSWGLAGGTGELFF. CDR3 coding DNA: TGTGCCAGCAGCTGGGGACTAGCGGGAGGAACCGGGGAGCTGTTTTTT.

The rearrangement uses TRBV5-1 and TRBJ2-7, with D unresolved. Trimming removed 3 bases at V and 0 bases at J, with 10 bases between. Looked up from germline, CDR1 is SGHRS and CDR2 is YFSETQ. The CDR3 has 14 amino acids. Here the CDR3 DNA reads TGCGCCAGCAGCTCTGTTCCGAGCTCCTACGAGCAGTACTTC. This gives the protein CASSSVPSSYEQYF.

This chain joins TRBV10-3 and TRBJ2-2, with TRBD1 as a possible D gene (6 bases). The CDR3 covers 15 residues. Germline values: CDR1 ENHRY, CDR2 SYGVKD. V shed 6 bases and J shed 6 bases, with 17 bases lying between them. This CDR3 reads CAISALQGLAGELFF. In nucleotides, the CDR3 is TGTGCCATCAGCGCTTTACAGGGATTGGCCGGGGAGCTGTTTTTT.

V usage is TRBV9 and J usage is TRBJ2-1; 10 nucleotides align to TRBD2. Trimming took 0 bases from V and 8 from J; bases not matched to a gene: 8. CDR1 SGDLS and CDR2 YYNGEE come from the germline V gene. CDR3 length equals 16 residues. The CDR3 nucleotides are TGTGCCAGCAGCGTAGGTTCTAGCGGGAGTAGGCATGAGCAGTTCTTC. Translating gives CASSVGSSGSRHEQFF. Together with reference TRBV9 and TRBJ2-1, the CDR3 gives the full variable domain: DSGVTQTPKHLITATGQRVTLRCSPRSGDLSVYWYQQSLDQGLQFLIQYYNGEERAKGNILERFSAQQFPDLHSELNLSSLELGDSALYFCASSVGSSGSRHEQFFGPGTRLTVL.

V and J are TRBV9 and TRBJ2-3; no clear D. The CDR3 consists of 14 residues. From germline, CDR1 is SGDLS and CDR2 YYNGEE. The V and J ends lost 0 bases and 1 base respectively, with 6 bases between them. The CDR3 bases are TGTGCCAGCAGCGTAGTGCCGGGCACAGATACGCAGTATTTT. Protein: CASSVVPGTDTQYF.

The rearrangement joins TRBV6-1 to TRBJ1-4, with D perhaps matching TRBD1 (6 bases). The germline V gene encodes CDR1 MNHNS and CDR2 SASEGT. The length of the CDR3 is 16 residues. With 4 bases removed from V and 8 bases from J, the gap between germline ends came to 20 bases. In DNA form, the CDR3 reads TGTGCCAGCAGTGCCGTGAGGGCCAGGGGAGACGAAAAACTGTTTTTT. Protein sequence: CASSAVRARGDEKLFF.

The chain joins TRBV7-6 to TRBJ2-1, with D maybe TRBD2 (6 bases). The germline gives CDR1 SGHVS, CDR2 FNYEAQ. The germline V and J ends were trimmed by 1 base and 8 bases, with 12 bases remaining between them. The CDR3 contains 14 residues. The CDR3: CASSLGHGGDEQFF. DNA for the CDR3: TGTGCCAGCAGCTTAGGCCACGGCGGGGATGAGCAGTTCTTC.

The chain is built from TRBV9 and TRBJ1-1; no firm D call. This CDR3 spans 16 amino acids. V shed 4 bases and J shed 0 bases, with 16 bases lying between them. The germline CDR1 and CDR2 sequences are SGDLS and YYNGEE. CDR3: CASSPRPRDMNTEAFF. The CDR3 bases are TGTGCCAGCAGCCCCCGTCCCCGAGATATGAACACTGAAGCTTTCTTT.

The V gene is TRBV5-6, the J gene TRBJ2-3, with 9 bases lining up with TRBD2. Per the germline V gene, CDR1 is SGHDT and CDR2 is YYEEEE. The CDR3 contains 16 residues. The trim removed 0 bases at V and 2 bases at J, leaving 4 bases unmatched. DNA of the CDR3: TGTGCCAGCAGCTTGGCCCAGCGGGGGGACACAGATACGCAGTATTTT. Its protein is CASSLAQRGDTDTQYF.

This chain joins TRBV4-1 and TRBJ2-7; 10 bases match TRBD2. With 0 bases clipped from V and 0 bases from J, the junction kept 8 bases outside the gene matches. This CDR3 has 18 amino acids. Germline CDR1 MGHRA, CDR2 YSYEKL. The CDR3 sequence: CASSQELAGLVVSYEQYF. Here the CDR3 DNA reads TGCGCCAGCAGCCAAGAACTAGCGGGGCTGGTCGTCTCCTACGAGCAGTACTTC.

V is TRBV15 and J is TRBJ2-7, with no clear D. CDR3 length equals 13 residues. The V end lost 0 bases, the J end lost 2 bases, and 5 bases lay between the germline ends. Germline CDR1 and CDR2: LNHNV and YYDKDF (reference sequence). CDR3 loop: CATSRDIPYEQYF. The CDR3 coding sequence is TGTGCCACCAGCAGAGATATCCCCTACGAGCAGTACTTC.